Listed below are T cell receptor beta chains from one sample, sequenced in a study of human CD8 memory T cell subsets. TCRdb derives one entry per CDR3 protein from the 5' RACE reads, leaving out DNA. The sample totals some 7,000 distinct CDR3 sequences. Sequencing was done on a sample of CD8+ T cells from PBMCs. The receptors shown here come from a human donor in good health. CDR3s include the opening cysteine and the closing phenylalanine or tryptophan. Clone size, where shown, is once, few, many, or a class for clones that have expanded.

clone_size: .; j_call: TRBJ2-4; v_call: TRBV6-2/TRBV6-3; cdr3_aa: CASSYSGGNIQYF
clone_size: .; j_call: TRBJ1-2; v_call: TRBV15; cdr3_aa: CATSSGGAYGYTF
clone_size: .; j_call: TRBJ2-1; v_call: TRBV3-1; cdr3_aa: CASSPSGLDKQFF
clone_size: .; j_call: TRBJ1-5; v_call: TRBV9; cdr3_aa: CASSPWDISNQPQHF
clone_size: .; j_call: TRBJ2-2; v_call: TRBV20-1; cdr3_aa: CSAYEAGTRVTGELFF
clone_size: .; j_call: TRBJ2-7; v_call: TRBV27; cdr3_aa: CASSNSGGAYEQYF
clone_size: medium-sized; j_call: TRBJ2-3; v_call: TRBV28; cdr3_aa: CASSSRSGSLLDTQYF
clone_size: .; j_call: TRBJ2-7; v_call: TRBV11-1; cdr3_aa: CASSFGTSGYYEQYF
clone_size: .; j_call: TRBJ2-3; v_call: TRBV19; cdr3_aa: CASSLGPRADTQYF
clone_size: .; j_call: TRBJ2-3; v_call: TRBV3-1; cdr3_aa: CASSQASPSGLTDTQYF
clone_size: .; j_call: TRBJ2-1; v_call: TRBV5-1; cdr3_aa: CASSPTYNEQFF
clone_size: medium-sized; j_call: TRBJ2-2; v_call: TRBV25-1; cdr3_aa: CASSPSGRLNTGELFF
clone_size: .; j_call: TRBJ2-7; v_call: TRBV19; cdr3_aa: CASSILESSYEQYF
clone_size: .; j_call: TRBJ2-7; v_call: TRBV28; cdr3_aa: CASSFRGTNAYEQYF
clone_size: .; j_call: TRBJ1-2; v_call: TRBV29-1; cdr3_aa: CSVRQGVYGYTF
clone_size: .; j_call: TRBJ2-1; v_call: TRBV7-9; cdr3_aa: CASSRVERDYNEQFF
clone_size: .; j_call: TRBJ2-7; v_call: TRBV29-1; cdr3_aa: CSVGTDRAYEQYF
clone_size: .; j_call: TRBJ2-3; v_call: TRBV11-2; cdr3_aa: CASSLIGGADTQYF
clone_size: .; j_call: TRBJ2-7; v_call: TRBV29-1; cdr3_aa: CSVRGAGDEQYF
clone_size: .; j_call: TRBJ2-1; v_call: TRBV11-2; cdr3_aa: CASSLVGEVYNEQFF
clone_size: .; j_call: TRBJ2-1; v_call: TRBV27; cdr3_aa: CASTADQTYEQFF